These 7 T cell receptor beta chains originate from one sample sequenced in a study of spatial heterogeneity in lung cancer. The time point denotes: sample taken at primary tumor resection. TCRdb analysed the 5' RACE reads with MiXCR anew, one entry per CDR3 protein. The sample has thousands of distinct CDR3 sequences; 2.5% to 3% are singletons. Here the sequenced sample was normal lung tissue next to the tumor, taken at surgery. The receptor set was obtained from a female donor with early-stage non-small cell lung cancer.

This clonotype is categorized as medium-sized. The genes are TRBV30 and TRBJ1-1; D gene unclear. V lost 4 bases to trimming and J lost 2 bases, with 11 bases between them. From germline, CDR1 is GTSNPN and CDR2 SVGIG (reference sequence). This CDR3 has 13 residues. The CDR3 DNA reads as TGTGCCTGGATCGAAGGGTTCAACACTGAAGCTTTCTTT. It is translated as CAWIEGFNTEAFF.

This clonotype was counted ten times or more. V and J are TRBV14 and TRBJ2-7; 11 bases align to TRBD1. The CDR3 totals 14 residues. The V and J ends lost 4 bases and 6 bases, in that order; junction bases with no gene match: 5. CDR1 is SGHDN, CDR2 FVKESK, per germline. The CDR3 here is CASSPRTGGPEQYF. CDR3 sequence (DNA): TGTGCCAGCAGCCCACGGACAGGGGGCCCCGAGCAGTACTTC. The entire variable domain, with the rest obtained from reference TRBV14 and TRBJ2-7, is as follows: EAGVTQFPSHSVIEKGQTVTLRCDPISGHDNLYWYRRVMGKEIKFLLHFVKESKQDESGMPNNRFLAERTGGTYSTLKVQPAELEDSGVYFCASSPRTGGPEQYFGPGTRLTVT.

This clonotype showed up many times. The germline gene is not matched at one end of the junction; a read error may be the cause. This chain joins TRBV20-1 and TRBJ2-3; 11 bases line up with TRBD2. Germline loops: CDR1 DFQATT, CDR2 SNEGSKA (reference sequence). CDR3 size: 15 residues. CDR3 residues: CSARGPSGGSDTQYF. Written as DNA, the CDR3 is TGCAGTGCCAGAGGGCCTAGCGGGGGGTCAGATACGCAGTATTTT.

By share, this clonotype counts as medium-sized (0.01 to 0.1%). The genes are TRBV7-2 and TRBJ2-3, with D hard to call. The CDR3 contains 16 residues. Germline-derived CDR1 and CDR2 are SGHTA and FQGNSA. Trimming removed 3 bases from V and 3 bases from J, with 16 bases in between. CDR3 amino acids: CASSFYVGMGTDTQYF. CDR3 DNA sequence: TGTGCCAGCAGCTTTTACGTTGGAATGGGGACAGATACGCAGTATTTT.

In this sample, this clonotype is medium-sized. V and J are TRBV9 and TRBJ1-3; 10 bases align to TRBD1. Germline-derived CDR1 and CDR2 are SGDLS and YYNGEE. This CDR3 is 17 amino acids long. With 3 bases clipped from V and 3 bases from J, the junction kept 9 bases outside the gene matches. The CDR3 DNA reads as TGTGCCAGCAGCGGCCCGGGACAGGGGCGGTTTGGAAACACCATATATTTT. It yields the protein CASSGPGQGRFGNTIYF.

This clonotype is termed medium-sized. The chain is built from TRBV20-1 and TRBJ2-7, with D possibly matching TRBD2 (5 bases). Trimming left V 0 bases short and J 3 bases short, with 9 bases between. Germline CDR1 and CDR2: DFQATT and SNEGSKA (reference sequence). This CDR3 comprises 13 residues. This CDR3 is CSARDRADYEQYF. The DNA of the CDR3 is TGCAGTGCTAGAGATCGAGCGGACTACGAGCAGTACTTC.

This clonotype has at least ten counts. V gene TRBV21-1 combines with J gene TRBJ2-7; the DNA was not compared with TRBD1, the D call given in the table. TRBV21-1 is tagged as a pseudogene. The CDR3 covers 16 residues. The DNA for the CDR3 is TGTGCCAGCAGCAAAGACGTGGGGGGCCTATCCGACGAGCAGTACTTC. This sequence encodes CASSKDVGGLSDEQYF.